This T cell receptor beta chain is drawn from a study of blood T cell repertoires in COVID-19. In the study overall: Collection of acute and convalescent COVID-19 samples took place in the United States, Italy and Spain.

Across under 25 US areas, participants ranged in age from about 18 to 100 years. The CDR3 spans 14 residues. V lost 2 bases and J lost 5, with 11 bases in between. Germline assignment: CDR1 SGDLS and CDR2 YYNGEE. Generated by immunoSEQ multiplex PCR, the TCRdb table keeps only in-frame clones and is missing some. The profile shows about 200,000 clones, less than 90% of them singletons. Sequencing input: PBMCs or T cells enriched from blood (not recorded which). The V call is TRBV9, the J call TRBJ1-5; D is ambiguous. The clonotype comes from a woman in her 30s who had been exposed to COVID-19. The CDR3 loop is CASSVEGSHQPQHF. The CDR3 DNA follows: TGTGCCAGCAGCGTCGAGGGCAGCCATCAGCCCCAGCATTTT.